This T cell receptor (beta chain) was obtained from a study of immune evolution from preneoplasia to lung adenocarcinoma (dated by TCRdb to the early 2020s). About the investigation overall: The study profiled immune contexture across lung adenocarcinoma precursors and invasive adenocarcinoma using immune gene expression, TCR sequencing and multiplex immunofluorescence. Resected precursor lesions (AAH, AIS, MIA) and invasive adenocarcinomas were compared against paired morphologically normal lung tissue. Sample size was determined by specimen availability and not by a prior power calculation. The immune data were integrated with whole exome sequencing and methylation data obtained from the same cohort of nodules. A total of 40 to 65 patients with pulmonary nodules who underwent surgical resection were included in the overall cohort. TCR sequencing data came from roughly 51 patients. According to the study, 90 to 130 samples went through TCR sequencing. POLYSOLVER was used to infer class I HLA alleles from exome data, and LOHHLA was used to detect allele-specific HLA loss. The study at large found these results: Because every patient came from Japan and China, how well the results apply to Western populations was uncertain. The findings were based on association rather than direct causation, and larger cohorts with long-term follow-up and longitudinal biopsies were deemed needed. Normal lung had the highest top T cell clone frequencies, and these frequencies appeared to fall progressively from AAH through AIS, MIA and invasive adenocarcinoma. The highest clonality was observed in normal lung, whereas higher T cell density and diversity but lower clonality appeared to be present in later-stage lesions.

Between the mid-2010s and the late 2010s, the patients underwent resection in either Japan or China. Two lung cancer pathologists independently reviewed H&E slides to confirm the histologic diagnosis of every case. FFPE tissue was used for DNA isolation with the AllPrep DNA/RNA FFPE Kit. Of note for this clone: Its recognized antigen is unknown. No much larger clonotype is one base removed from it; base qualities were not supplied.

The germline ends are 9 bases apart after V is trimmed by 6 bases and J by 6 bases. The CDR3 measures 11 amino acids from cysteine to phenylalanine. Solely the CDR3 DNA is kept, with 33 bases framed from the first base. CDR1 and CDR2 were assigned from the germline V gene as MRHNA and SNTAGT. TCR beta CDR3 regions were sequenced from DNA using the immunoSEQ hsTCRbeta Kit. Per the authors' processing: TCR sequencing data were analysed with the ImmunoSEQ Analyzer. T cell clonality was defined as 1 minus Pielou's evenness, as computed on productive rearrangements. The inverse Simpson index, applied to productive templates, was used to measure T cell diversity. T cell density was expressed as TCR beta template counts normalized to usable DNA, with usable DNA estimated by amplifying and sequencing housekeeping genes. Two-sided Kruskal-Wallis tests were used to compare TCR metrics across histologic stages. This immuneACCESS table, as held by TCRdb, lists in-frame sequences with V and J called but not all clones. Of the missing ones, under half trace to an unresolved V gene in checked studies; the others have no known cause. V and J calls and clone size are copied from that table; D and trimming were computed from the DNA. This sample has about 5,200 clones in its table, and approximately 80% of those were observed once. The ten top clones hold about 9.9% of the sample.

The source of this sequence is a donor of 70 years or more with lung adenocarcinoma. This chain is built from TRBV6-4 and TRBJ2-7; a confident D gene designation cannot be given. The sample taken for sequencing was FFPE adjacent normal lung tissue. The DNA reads TGTGCCAGCAGCCCGTCGGGCGAGCAGTACTTC. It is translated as CASSPSGEQYF.